Each of the 15 T cell receptor beta chains below was sequenced from the same sample in a study of blood T cell repertoires in COVID-19. The method was immunoSEQ multiplex PCR; TCRdb's version includes in-frame clones alone and lacks a portion of them. The table has more than 110,000 clones, more than 60% seen once. Sequenced material: peripheral blood. These receptors originate from a man aged 80 or over with acute or convalescent COVID-19.

V gene TRBV6-6 combines with J gene TRBJ1-1, with a weak D call TRBD1 (5 bases). V was cut by 6 bases and J by 5 bases, with 13 bases left in between. Germline V gene lookup returns CDR1 MNHNY and CDR2 SVGAGI (reference sequence). The CDR3 runs 13 residues. The CDR3 bases are TGTGCCAGCAGCCAACAGGTAGGGACTGAAGCTTTCTTT. Protein product: CASSQQVGTEAFF.

The chain carries TRBV6-5 and TRBJ2-1, with a weak D call TRBD1 (6 bases). Trimming removed 6 bases at V and 11 bases at J, with 20 bases between. The CDR3 runs 14 residues. Germline V gene data show CDR1 as MNHEY and CDR2 as SVGAGI. CDR3 in DNA: TGTGCCAGCAGCCCACCTCACCGACAGGATCAGCAGTTCTTC. Translation: CASSPPHRQDQQFF.

The chain links TRBV5-4 to TRBJ2-2; TRBD1 matches 9 bases. J lost 7 bases, V lost 4 bases, and 5 bases had no gene match. The CDR3 has 14 amino acids. From germline, CDR1 is SGHNT and CDR2 YYREEE (reference sequence). This CDR3 is CASSRDREHGELFF. The CDR3 DNA reads TGTGCCAGCAGCCGGGACAGGGAGCACGGGGAGCTGTTTTTT. The full variable domain, in which reference TRBV5-4 and TRBJ2-2 provide the parts outside the CDR3, is ETGVTQSPTHLIKTRGQQVTLRCSSQSGHNTVSWYQQALGQGPQFIFQYYREEENGRGNFPPRFSGLQFPNYSSELNVNALELDDSALYLCASSRDREHGELFFGEGSRLTVL.

J is TRBJ1-2 and V is TRBV28, with D perhaps TRBD1 (5 bases). The CDR3 consists of 17 residues. CDR1 is MDHEN and CDR2 is SYDVKM in the germline V gene. V was trimmed by 2 bases and J by 5 bases, leaving 21 bases between them. CDR3 in DNA: TGTGCCAGCAGTTTACCCGGGACTCGAGGGCTCATTTATGGCTACACCTTC. This codes for CASSLPGTRGLIYGYTF.

The CDR3 region is CASHENGQGFYEQYF. The CDR3 nucleotides read TGTGCCAGTCATGAAAACGGACAGGGGTTCTACGAGCAGTACTTC. The chain combines TRBV19 with TRBJ2-7, with 9 bases aligning to TRBD1. Germline V gene lookup returns CDR1 LNHDA and CDR2 SQIVND (reference sequence). This CDR3 has 15 amino acids. Trimming cost V 8 bases and J 3 bases; bases outside gene matches: 11.

The V gene is TRBV5-4, the J gene TRBJ2-1; 10 bases agree with TRBD2. In germline, CDR1 is SGHNT, CDR2 YYREEE (reference sequence). The CDR3 sequence is 15 residues long. V was pared by 2 bases and J by 6 bases, with 5 bases of the junction left unmatched. CDR3 sequence reads: CASSFASGGTNEQFF. CDR3 in DNA: TGTGCCAGCAGCTTCGCTAGCGGGGGAACCAATGAGCAGTTCTTC.

The V and J genes are TRBV15 and TRBJ1-1; D is perhaps TRBD1 (5 bases). Germline CDR1 is LNHNV and CDR2 is YYDKDF (reference sequence). V gave up 11 bases and J gave up 0 bases, with 13 bases separating them. The CDR3 is 13 amino acids. The DNA for the CDR3 is TGTGCCGCTGGGGGGAATATGAACACTGAAGCTTTCTTT. Translating it yields CAAGGNMNTEAFF.

V is TRBV28 and J is TRBJ1-2; TRBD1 agrees at 7 bases. The CDR3 spans 15 residues. Trimming took 4 bases from V and 6 from J; bases not matched to a gene: 11. Germline-derived CDR1 and CDR2 are MDHEN and SYDVKM. The chain's CDR3 is CASSYPDRVGNGYTF. CDR3 nucleotides: TGTGCCAGCAGTTACCCTGACAGGGTCGGGAATGGCTACACCTTC.

This chain uses TRBV7-9 with TRBJ2-3; D ambiguous. This CDR3 has 11 amino acids. The V gene's germline CDR1 is SEHNR and CDR2 FQNEAQ (reference sequence). Trimming left V 3 bases short and J 9 bases short, with 7 bases between. The CDR3 is CASSFVQTQYF. DNA for the CDR3: TGTGCCAGCAGCTTTGTTCAGACGCAGTATTTT.

This clone has just one count. The chain employs TRBV29-1 and TRBJ1-2; D is perhaps TRBD1 (5 bases). Germline loops: CDR1 SQVTM, CDR2 ANQGSEA. Deletions cut 2 bases from V and 5 bases from J, with 12 bases between. The CDR3 loop spans 13 amino acids. CDR3 amino acids: CSVETVGGYGYTF. The CDR3 bases are TGCAGCGTTGAAACAGTCGGGGGATATGGCTACACCTTC. The full variable domain, its missing parts supplied by reference TRBV29-1 and TRBJ1-2, is SAVISQKPSRDICQRGTSLTIQCQVDSQVTMMFWYRQQPGQSLTLIATANQGSEATYESGFVIDKFPISRPNLTFSTLTVSNMSPEDSSIYLCSVETVGGYGYTFGSGTRLTVV.

This clone occurred a few times. The CDR3 bases are TGCGCCAGCAGCTTGAGCGATAGCGGGGGGGGTGATACGCAGTATTTT. This gives the protein CASSLSDSGGGDTQYF. This sequence joins TRBV5-1 and TRBJ2-3; 11 positions agree with TRBD2. The CDR3 has 16 residues. From germline, CDR1 is SGHRS and CDR2 YFSETQ. V trimming: 1 base; J trimming: 6 bases; junction bases outside the gene matches: 7.

V is TRBV29-1 and J is TRBJ1-2, with unresolved D. Looked up from germline, CDR1 is SQVTM and CDR2 is ANQGSEA. Trimming removed 7 bases at V and 3 bases at J, with 9 bases between. The CDR3 sequence is 11 residues long. For the CDR3, the DNA is TGCAGCGGCCGGTCGGACTATGGCTACACCTTC. Its translation: CSGRSDYGYTF.

This rearrangement joins TRBV19 to TRBJ1-5; 8 bases align to TRBD1. The CDR3 runs 15 residues. V was clipped by 3 bases and J by 7 bases; unmatched bases: 8. Germline V gene data show CDR1 as LNHDA and CDR2 as SQIVND (reference sequence). In DNA, the CDR3 is TGTGCCAGTAGTATGGGGCAGGGGGCAGGGCAGCCCCAGCATTTT. Translated, it gives CASSMGQGAGQPQHF.

The chain has TRBV4-3 and TRBJ2-6; TRBD1 is a possible D gene (5 bases). The CDR3 length is 18 residues. Trimming took off 0 bases at V and 4 bases at J, with 16 bases between the two ends. The germline CDR1 and CDR2 sequences are LGHNA and YSLEER. CDR3 protein: CASSQDWGALTGANVLTF. CDR3 sequence (DNA): TGCGCCAGCAGCCAAGATTGGGGCGCCCTGACGGGGGCCAACGTCCTGACTTTC.

The chain combines TRBV12-3 or TRBV12-4 with TRBJ2-5; 7 nucleotides agree with TRBD1. Germline trimming cut 6 bases from V and 2 bases from J; bases unmatched to any gene: 3. This CDR3 contains 13 residues. CDR3 loop: CASSGTVQETQYF. CDR3 in DNA: TGTGCCAGCAGCGGGACAGTGCAAGAGACCCAGTACTTC.